Listed below are T cell receptor beta chains from one sample, sequenced in a study of graft-versus-host responses after intestinal transplantation. The method was immunoSEQ multiplex PCR; TCRdb's version includes in-frame clones alone and lacks a portion of them. The table includes about 90,000 clones, roughly four fifths detected once. Which antigens these TCRs recognize remains unknown. Sequencing was performed on unstimulated CD8+ T cells sorted from spleen or lymph node cells, taken before intestinal transplant. The receptor source for this set is a human donor who received an intestinal transplant. CDR3s include the opening cysteine and the closing phenylalanine or tryptophan. D genes are given only for firm matches. Size values are once, few and many counts, or a class for expanded clones, and some rows have none.

J | size | V | D | DNA | CDR3
TRBJ1-1 | . | TRBV19 | TRBD1 | TGTGCCAGTAGTACCCCACAGGGGTACACTGAAGCTTTCTTT | CASSTPQGYTEAFF
TRBJ1-5 | . | TRBV18 | . | TGTGCCAGCTCCGCCTGGGGGAATCAGCCCCAGCATTTT | CASSAWGNQPQHF
TRBJ2-2 | . | TRBV7-3 | . | TGTGCCAGCAGCGCCCCAGGGCAGGGTGAGGAGGGGGAGCTGTTTTTT | CASSAPGQGEEGELFF
TRBJ2-5 | . | TRBV7-2 | . | TGTGCCAGCAGCTTACAGGTGGGGGCTCTACAAGAGACCCAGTACTTC | CASSLQVGALQETQYF
TRBJ2-6 | . | TRBV5-5 | . | TGTGCCAGCTTAGCGAGTGTCTCGGCACAAAGTCGGGCCAACGTCCTGACTTTC | CASLASVSAQSRANVLTF
TRBJ2-1 | once | TRBV28 | TRBD2 | TGTGCCAGCAGACGCCGGATGGGGACTAGTAGCGAGCAGTTCTTC | CASRRRMGTSSEQFF
TRBJ1-2 | . | TRBV6-8 | . | TGTGCCAGCAGTTACTCGGAAGGGGCCCTTGGCTACACCTTC | CASSYSEGALGYTF
TRBJ1-6 | . | TRBV5-4 | . | TGTGCCAGCAGCTCCGGACAGCCGTCACCCCTCCACTTT | CASSSGQPSPLHF
TRBJ2-5 | . | TRBV30 | TRBD2 | TGTGCCTGGAGTGTACACTCGGGCGGGGGGGAGACCCAGTACTTC | CAWSVHSGGGETQYF
TRBJ2-7 | . | TRBV19 | . | TGTGCCAGTAGTATAGCGGGGGACAGATACTACGAGCAGTACTTC | CASSIAGDRYYEQYF
TRBJ1-5 | . | TRBV7-8 | . | TGTGCCAGCAACCAACTCGGGAATTTGGAGCAGCCCCAGCATTTT | CASNQLGNLEQPQHF
TRBJ2-7 | . | TRBV6-1 | . | TGTGCCAGCAGTGAGAGGGTGGGTGCCTACGAGCAGTACTTC | CASSERVGAYEQYF
TRBJ2-2 | . | TRBV27 | . | TGTGCCAGCAGTTTATCATTGGGGACCGGGGAGCTGTTTTTT | CASSLSLGTGELFF
TRBJ2-7 | few | TRBV6-5 | . | TGTGCCAGCAGCCCATCGGGGGATGCGGCCTACGAGCAGTACTTC | CASSPSGDAAYEQYF
TRBJ2-5 | once | TRBV4-1 | TRBD2 | TGCGCCAGCAGCCAAAGCCTAGCGGGAGGTCTAATGACCCAGTACTTC | CASSQSLAGGLMTQYF
TRBJ2-1 | . | TRBV5-1 | . | TGCGCCAGCAGCTTGAAGAGACAGACTTTCTACAATGAGCAGTTCTTC | CASSLKRQTFYNEQFF
TRBJ1-5 | . | TRBV10-1 | . | TGCGCCAGCAGTGGAAAGCAGGGGAACCAGCCCCAGCATTTT | CASSGKQGNQPQHF
TRBJ2-7 | . | TRBV28 | TRBD2 | TGTGCCAGCAGCCGAGGCCCCCGGACTAGCGGGAGTATCGAGCAGTACTTC | CASSRGPRTSGSIEQYF
TRBJ2-3 | . | TRBV14 | . | TGTGCCAGCAGCCAAGGCGGGACTTACACAGATACGCAGTATTTT | CASSQGGTYTDTQYF
TRBJ1-1 | . | TRBV4-1 | . | TGCGCCAGCAGCCAAGACTCGGGAGCGAACACTGAAGCTTTCTTT | CASSQDSGANTEAFF
TRBJ2-1 | . | TRBV28 | . | TGTGCCAGCAGTTGGGGGTTCTACAATGAGCAGTTCTTC | CASSWGFYNEQFF
TRBJ2-7 | once | TRBV4-1 | . | TGCGCCAGCAGCCAAGATATCCAGGGTGGCACCTACGAGCAGTACTTC | CASSQDIQGGTYEQYF
TRBJ1-1 | . | TRBV6-5 | . | TGTGCCAGCAGTTCGACGGATTTGAACACTGAAGCTTTCTTT | CASSSTDLNTEAFF
TRBJ1-2 | . | TRBV5-6 | TRBD1 | TGTGCCAGCAGCCCTGAGGGTCAGGGGGACTATGGCTACACCTTC | CASSPEGQGDYGYTF
TRBJ2-5 | . | TRBV6-1 | . | TGTGCCAGCAGTTCCCTAGGGCTACAAGAGACCCAGTACTTC | CASSSLGLQETQYF
TRBJ2-1 | . | TRBV30 | TRBD2 | TGTGCCTGGACCCTAGCGGGAGCGGCACCCAATGAGCAGTTCTTC | CAWTLAGAAPNEQFF
TRBJ1-1 | . | TRBV27 | . | TGTGCCAGCAGGCCGGGGGTGGAGAACACTGAAGCTTTCTTT | CASRPGVENTEAFF
TRBJ1-2 | . | TRBV6-1 | TRBD1 | TGTGCCAGCAGTCCTCTCCAGACAGGGGCCTATGGCTACACCTTC | CASSPLQTGAYGYTF
TRBJ2-7 | . | TRBV30 | . | TGTGCCTGGAGTCCAGGCTACGAGCAGTACTTC | CAWSPGYEQYF
TRBJ2-7 | . | TRBV7-9 | . | TGTGCCAGCAGCTTAGCCTCCAGCTCCTACGAGCAGTACTTC | CASSLASSSYEQYF
TRBJ1-1 | . | TRBV5-6 | TRBD1 | TGTGCCAGCAGCTTGGGGACAGGGTACACTGAAGCTTTCTTT | CASSLGTGYTEAFF
TRBJ2-7 | . | TRBV5-1 | . | TGCGCCAGCAGCTTTCTGAGTCTCTACGAGCAGTACTTC | CASSFLSLYEQYF